This TCR beta chain was sequenced in a study of blood T cell repertoires in COVID-19. As for the study in general: Specimens from acute and convalescent COVID-19 originated in the United States, Italy and Spain. In each case, the material was cDNA or gDNA derived from T cells, B-cell-depleted T cells, or PBMCs.

Sequencing used immunoSEQ multiplex PCR; TCRdb keeps in-frame clones, though not all of them. This sample has 150,000 or so clones; about four fifths occur once, and the top ten carry 5% to 7%. Those designated as exposed participants met a COVID-19 case within 2 weeks before study entry. Worth noting for this clone: Germline is not matched at one junction end, which may reflect a read error.

The germline V gene has CDR1 MNHEY and CDR2 SMNVEV (reference sequence). There are 15 residues in the CDR3. Material for sequencing was PBMCs or T cells enriched from blood (not recorded which). This chain links TRBV27 with TRBJ1-2; 8 bases are shared with TRBD1. The clonotype comes from a woman in her forties or fifties who had been exposed to COVID-19. CDR3 in amino acids: CASSLSTGGVYGYTF. CDR3 coding DNA: TGTGCCAGCAGTCTATCTACAGGGGGGGTTTATGGCTACACCTTC.